The 18 T cell receptor beta chains below were found in one sample sequenced in a study of CD4 T cells in relation to SARS-CoV-2 and coronaviruses (dated by TCRdb to about 2021). To prepare the library, the immunoSEQ multiplex PCR assay was applied. TCRdb holds this immuneACCESS table with in-frame rearrangements only. Some clones are missing; in checked studies, unresolved V genes explain under half, and the rest has no known cause. The sample profile shows under 50,000 clones; approximately 90% of them were found once. The ten largest clones represent roughly 10% of the sample. The sample was memory CD4+ T cells from PBMCs. Explained via the paper, the cell subset or site label denotes: memory (non-naive) CD4+ T cells. The receptor set was obtained from an adult with COVID-19.

V and J are TRBV4-3 and TRBJ2-3; 8 bases line up with TRBD1. CDR1 is LGHNA, CDR2 YSLEER, per germline. This CDR3 is 15 amino acids long. Losses at the gene ends were 3 bases for V and 1 base for J; bases not matched to a gene: 3. The CDR3 region is CASSHGQGGTDTQYF. The DNA of the CDR3 is TGCGCCAGCAGCCATGGACAGGGCGGCACAGATACGCAGTATTTT.

CDR3 DNA sequence: TGTGCCAGCTCACCGGGACAGGTCTATGGCTACACCTTC. It specifies CASSPGQVYGYTF. This chain uses TRBV18 with TRBJ1-2; 8 nucleotides match TRBD1. CDR1 and CDR2 (germline): KGHSH, LQKENI. The CDR3 is 13 amino acids. Losses at the gene ends were 3 bases for V and 4 bases for J; bases not matched to a gene: 1.

The chain links TRBV19 to TRBJ2-1; 8 nucleotides match TRBD1. CDR3 length: 15 amino acids. Germline V gives CDR1 LNHDA, CDR2 SQIVND (reference sequence). The ends lost 6 bases at V and 2 bases at J; junction bases unmatched: 6. The CDR3 coding sequence is TGTGCCAGTAGCAAATCGGGACAGGCCTACAATGAGCAGTTCTTC. As protein: CASSKSGQAYNEQFF.

The chain recombines TRBV5-6 with TRBJ1-2; tentative D call: TRBD1 (6 bases). CDR3 size: 13 residues. The germline V gene has CDR1 SGHDT and CDR2 YYEEEE. Trimming stripped 4 bases from V and 5 bases from J, with 12 bases between. CDR3: CASSADSTYGYTF. For the CDR3, the DNA is TGTGCCAGCAGCGCGGACAGTACTTATGGCTACACCTTC.

The chain recombines TRBV30 with TRBJ2-2; TRBD2 aligns across 9 bases. CDR3 size: 16 residues. V was clipped by 1 base and J by 4 bases; unmatched bases: 7. CDR1 GTSNPN and CDR2 SVGIG come from the germline V gene (reference sequence). The CDR3 sequence is CAWSGAGGRGTGELFF. The CDR3 region has the DNA TGTGCCTGGAGTGGAGCGGGGGGCAGGGGCACCGGGGAGCTGTTTTTT. The full variable domain, rest sourced from reference TRBV30 and TRBJ2-2, is SQTIHQWPATLVQPVGSPLSLECTVEGTSNPNLYWYRQAAGRGLQLLFYSVGIGQISSEVPQNLSASRPQDRQFILSSKKLLLSDSGFYLCAWSGAGGRGTGELFFGEGSRLTVL.

This chain uses TRBV5-4 with TRBJ2-5; no clear D. The germline V and J ends were trimmed by 0 bases and 5 bases, with 8 bases remaining between them. The CDR3 spans 13 residues. Looked up from germline, CDR1 is SGHNT and CDR2 is YYREEE (reference sequence). The CDR3 DNA follows: TGTGCCAGCAGCTTGGACAGCCGGGAGACCCAGTACTTC. As protein: CASSLDSRETQYF. Complete variable domain (other parts from reference TRBV5-4 and TRBJ2-5): ETGVTQSPTHLIKTRGQQVTLRCSSQSGHNTVSWYQQALGQGPQFIFQYYREEENGRGNFPPRFSGLQFPNYSSELNVNALELDDSALYLCASSLDSRETQYFGPGTRLLVL.

The chain is built from TRBV27 and TRBJ2-1, with TRBD1 identical over 9 bases. The germline V gene encodes CDR1 MNHEY and CDR2 SMNVEV (reference sequence). The CDR3 is 17 amino acids. V lost 1 base to trimming and J lost 1 base; unmatched junction nucleotides: 5. The chain's CDR3 is CASSLWSGTGSYNEQFF. For the CDR3, the DNA is TGTGCCAGCAGTTTATGGTCCGGGACAGGGTCCTACAATGAGCAGTTCTTC.

The gene calls are TRBV15 and TRBJ2-6; D remains ambiguous. V shed 0 bases and J shed 2 bases, with 5 bases lying between them. This CDR3 region has 15 residues. Germline V gives CDR1 LNHNV, CDR2 YYDKDF (reference sequence). The CDR3 sequence: CATSRDGTGANVLTF. CDR3 coding DNA: TGTGCCACCAGCAGAGATGGTACTGGGGCCAACGTCCTGACTTTC.

CDR3 residues: CASRGVYNEQFF. In DNA form, the CDR3 reads TGTGCCAGCCGGGGGGTCTACAATGAGCAGTTCTTC. This chain joins TRBV2 and TRBJ2-1; 7 positions match TRBD2. The germline CDR1 and CDR2 sequences are SNHLY and FYNNEI. The ends lost 8 bases at V and 3 bases at J; junction bases unmatched: 1. The CDR3 is 12 residues long.

The chain couples TRBV15 to TRBJ2-7; D may correspond to TRBD1 or TRBD2 (6 bases each). Trimming shortened V by 4 bases and J by 6 bases, and 19 bases separated the two germline ends. CDR3 size: 15 residues. Germline CDR1 LNHNV, CDR2 YYDKDF (reference sequence). CDR3 region: CATSILVRTAGEQYF. The CDR3 coding sequence is TGTGCCACCAGCATCCTCGTTAGGACAGCGGGCGAGCAGTACTTC.

The chain is built from TRBV2 and TRBJ2-3; 14 nucleotides line up with TRBD2. The V gene's germline CDR1 is SNHLY and CDR2 FYNNEI. The CDR3 sequence is 16 residues long. V trimming: 4 bases; J trimming: 4 bases; junction bases outside the gene matches: 4. This CDR3 is CASSGLGLAGADTQYF. CDR3 DNA: TGTGCCAGCAGTGGCCTGGGACTAGCGGGGGCAGATACGCAGTATTTT.

This rearrangement joins TRBV13 to TRBJ2-1; 10 bases fit TRBD2. V shed 2 bases, J shed 0 bases, and the junction held 13 bases outside the gene matches. The CDR3 is 20 amino acids. Germline V lookup: CDR1 PRHDT, CDR2 FYEKMQ (reference sequence). The CDR3 reads CASSLYSRTSGKSSYNEQFF. The CDR3 nucleotides are TGTGCCAGCAGCTTATACAGTCGGACTAGCGGCAAAAGCTCCTACAATGAGCAGTTCTTC.

The rearrangement links TRBV5-6 to TRBJ1-1; weak D call: TRBD1 (5 bases). The CDR3 has 16 amino acids. Between the trimmed V and J ends, which lost 2 bases and 2 bases, there was a span of 16 bases. CDR1 SGHDT and CDR2 YYEEEE come from the germline V gene. CDR3 region: CASSLGFAGRNTEAFF. The DNA of the CDR3 is TGTGCCAGCAGCTTAGGGTTCGCAGGGAGAAACACTGAAGCTTTCTTT.

The chain recombines TRBV25-1 with TRBJ2-3; D is perhaps TRBD2 (6 bases). The CDR3 spans 13 residues. The V and J ends lost 3 bases and 9 bases respectively, with 13 bases between them. Germline CDR1 is MGHDK and CDR2 is SYGVNS. The CDR3 reads CASSDLPGRTQYF. DNA for the CDR3: TGTGCCAGCAGTGACCTCCCGGGGAGGACGCAGTATTTT.

The chain links TRBV10-2 to TRBJ1-5; no clear D. Trimming left V 6 bases short and J 0 bases short, with 6 bases between. The V gene's germline CDR1 is WSHSY and CDR2 SAAADI. There are 13 residues in the CDR3. CDR3 protein: CASSNGSNQPQHF. CDR3 bases: TGCGCCAGCAGCAACGGTAGCAATCAGCCCCAGCATTTT.

The gene calls are TRBV11-2 and TRBJ2-7; D not certain. V lost 4 bases and J 4 bases, leaving 5 bases between the germline ends. The CDR3 has 11 amino acids. Germline CDR1 SGHAT, CDR2 FQNNGV. CDR3: CASSSEYEQYF. The CDR3, as DNA: TGTGCCAGCAGCTCAGAATACGAGCAGTACTTC.

V and J are TRBV6-5 and TRBJ2-7; 9 nucleotides match TRBD1. The V gene's germline CDR1 is MNHEY and CDR2 SVGAGI. The CDR3 runs to 15 residues. Trimming cost V 7 bases and J 5 bases; bases outside gene matches: 12. The CDR3 loop is CASTPAGTGNHEQYF. In DNA form, the CDR3 reads TGTGCCAGCACCCCTGCCGGGACAGGGAACCACGAGCAGTACTTC.

The chain links TRBV5-5 to TRBJ2-1; 9 positions agree with TRBD2. Per germline, CDR1 SGHKS and CDR2 YYEKEE (reference sequence). This CDR3 comprises 16 residues. V lost 5 bases, J lost 1 base, and 7 bases stayed unmatched. The CDR3 region has the DNA TGTGCCAGCAGAACTGGACTAGCGTCTTCCTACAATGAGCAGTTCTTC. Protein product: CASRTGLASSYNEQFF.